Presented here are 23 T cell receptor beta chains from one specimen sequenced in a study of metastatic and nonmetastatic thyroid tumors. All patients reached thyroid surgery having received no treatment beforehand. TCRdb used MiXCR to call clones anew from the PCR reads. The data hold over 45,000 clones, with approximately 26% observed a single time. Sequenced: blood. Receptor source: a male donor with papillary thyroid cancer or a benign thyroid nodule (not recorded which). Some clones in this sample may be carry-over from other donors' samples.

This rearrangement joins TRBV10-1 to TRBJ1-1; D gene ambiguous. The CDR3 consists of 13 residues. Trimming cost V 6 bases and J 0 bases, with 8 bases left between them. From germline, CDR1 is WNHNN and CDR2 SYGVQD (reference sequence). The CDR3 spells CASRKTMNTEAFF. In nucleotides, the CDR3 is TGCGCCAGCAGAAAGACTATGAACACTGAAGCTTTCTTT.

This clone occurred many times. This chain connects TRBV7-9 to TRBJ1-1; no clear D. Trimming left V 5 bases short and J 2 bases short, with 3 bases between. In germline, CDR1 is SEHNR, CDR2 FQNEAQ (reference sequence). The CDR3 runs 11 residues. The CDR3 coding sequence is TGTGCCAGCAGCCTAAACACTGAAGCTTTCTTT. This sequence encodes CASSLNTEAFF.

At least ten counts were recorded for this clone. The CDR3 nucleotides read TGTGCCATCAGTGACCTAATGGGACAGGGGTTTTACACTGAAGCTTTCTTT. Translated: CAISDLMGQGFYTEAFF. The gene calls are TRBV10-3 and TRBJ1-1; 10 nucleotides agree with TRBD1. The CDR3 totals 17 residues. Germline CDR1 ENHRY, CDR2 SYGVKD. V dropped 3 bases and J dropped 3; count of bases not matched to a gene: 10.

There are many counts of this clone. The chain links TRBV15 to TRBJ2-3; D not resolved. CDR3 length: 16 residues. V was clipped by 0 bases and J by 6 bases, with 16 bases between them. Germline V CDR1 and CDR2: LNHNV, YYDKDF (reference sequence). The CDR3 region is CATSRDIGQAVDTQYF. DNA for the CDR3: TGTGCCACCAGCAGAGATATCGGGCAGGCAGTGGATACGCAGTATTTT.

This clone was picked up many times. The genes are TRBV18 and TRBJ2-1; possible D gene TRBD2, 5 bases. CDR3 size: 15 residues. In germline, CDR1 is KGHSH, CDR2 LQKENI. Trimming pared 0 bases from V and 7 bases from J, leaving 13 bases between. CDR3 sequence reads: CASSPPGSRSNEQFF. The CDR3 nucleotides are TGTGCCAGCTCACCACCGGGGAGCAGGTCTAATGAGCAGTTCTTC. The full variable domain, in which reference TRBV18 and TRBJ2-1 provide the parts outside the CDR3, is NAGVMQNPRHLVRRRGQEARLRCSPMKGHSHVYWYRQLPEEGLKFMVYLQKENIIDESGMPKERFSAEFPKEGPSILRIQQVVRGDSAAYFCASSPPGSRSNEQFFGPGTRLTVL.

This clone showed up many times. A read error may explain this, as a much larger clone is one base away. The rearrangement links TRBV11-2 to TRBJ1-1; 7 bases are a match to TRBD1. Trimming cost V 5 bases and J 1 base; bases outside gene matches: 16. The CDR3 covers 18 residues. CDR1 and CDR2 (germline): SGHAT, FQNNGV. The CDR3 is CASSVPYRGARPNTEAFF. CDR3 in DNA: TGTGCCAGCAGCGTGCCATACAGGGGCGCTCGCCCGAACACTGAAGCTTTCTTT. Full variable domain (outside the CDR3, taken from reference TRBV11-2 and TRBJ1-1): EAGVAQSPRYKIIEKRQSVAFWCNPISGHATLYWYQQILGQGPKLLIQFQNNGVVDDSQLPKDRFSAERLKGVDSTLKIQPAKLEDSAVYLCASSVPYRGARPNTEAFFGQGTRLTVV.

CDR3 loop: CASSSGGVGNIQYF. The CDR3 region has the DNA TGTGCCAGCAGTTCGGGCGGGGTTGGAAACATTCAGTACTTC. The chain couples TRBV28 to TRBJ2-4; D may be TRBD2 (6 bases). The CDR3 length is 14 residues. V lost 4 bases and J 6 bases, leaving 13 bases between the germline ends. Per germline, CDR1 MDHEN and CDR2 SYDVKM.

This clone came up many times. The chain is built from TRBV3-1 and TRBJ1-1; unclear D gene. CDR3 size: 15 residues. Per the germline V gene, CDR1 is LGHDT and CDR2 is YNNKEL (reference sequence). V gave up 5 bases and J gave up 9 bases, with 22 bases separating them. For the CDR3, the DNA is TGTGCCAGCAGCTCCGCCCTAGGAGGGCGGGCGCAAGCTTTCTTT. Translated, it gives CASSSALGGRAQAFF. The full variable domain, its missing parts supplied by reference TRBV3-1 and TRBJ1-1, is DTAVSQTPKYLVTQMGNDKSIKCEQNLGHDTMYWYKQDSKKFLKIMFSYNNKELIINETVPNRFSPKSPDKAHLNLHINSLELGDSAVYFCASSSALGGRAQAFFGQGTRLTVV.

This clone was counted ten times or more. The rearrangement uses TRBV2 and TRBJ2-1, with TRBD2 matching 11 bases. The CDR3 is made up of 12 amino acids. CDR1 is SNHLY, CDR2 FYNNEI, per germline. Losses at the gene ends were 6 bases for V and 14 bases for J; bases not matched to a gene: 6. The CDR3 spells CASRYTSGSEFF. In DNA form, the CDR3 reads TGTGCCAGCAGGTACACTAGCGGGAGCGAGTTCTTC.

The table lists this clone with many counts. The genes are TRBV28 and TRBJ2-5, with D perhaps matching TRBD2 (5 bases). The CDR3 loop spans 18 amino acids. Trimming left V 4 bases short and J 5 bases short, with 26 bases between. Germline values: CDR1 MDHEN, CDR2 SYDVKM. CDR3 sequence reads: CASSSGTAWTAQRETQYF. In DNA, the CDR3 is TGTGCCAGCAGTTCCGGAACTGCCTGGACTGCTCAAAGGGAGACCCAGTACTTC.

A remark on this clone: Other nucleotide sequences from this sample produce the same CDR3. The chain combines TRBV28 with TRBJ2-2, with 8 nucleotides matching TRBD2. The V gene end was trimmed by 6 bases and the J gene end by 7 bases; junction bases not matched to a gene: 7. This CDR3 spans 14 amino acids. In germline, CDR1 is MDHEN, CDR2 SYDVKM. CDR3 loop: CASSQTSARGELFF. The DNA of the CDR3 is TGTGCCAGCAGCCAGACTAGCGCTCGCGGGGAGCTGTTTTTT. The variable domain in full, completed from reference TRBV28 and TRBJ2-2, reads DVKVTQSSRYLVKRTGEKVFLECVQDMDHENMFWYRQDPGLGLRLIYFSYDVKMKEKGDIPEGYSVSREKKERFSLILESASTNQTSMYLCASSQTSARGELFFGEGSRLTVL.

This clone was seen a few times. This chain connects TRBV27 to TRBJ1-1; the D gene is possibly TRBD1 (5 bases). V was clipped by 8 bases and J by 3 bases, with 10 bases between them. The CDR3 sequence is 12 residues long. Germline CDR1 and CDR2: MNHEY and SMNVEV (reference sequence). The CDR3 sequence: CASGHRDTEAFF. The CDR3 DNA is TGTGCCAGCGGACACCGGGACACTGAAGCTTTCTTT.

This rearrangement joins TRBV13 to TRBJ1-5, with D unresolved. Between the trimmed V and J ends, which lost 6 bases and 8 bases, there was a span of 20 bases. The length of the CDR3 is 15 residues. Germline V gene sequence: CDR1 PRHDT, CDR2 FYEKMQ (reference sequence). This CDR3 reads CASSQGWQTEEPQHF. Here the CDR3 DNA reads TGTGCCAGCAGTCAAGGATGGCAGACCGAGGAGCCCCAGCATTTT. The full variable domain, rest sourced from reference TRBV13 and TRBJ1-5, is AAGVIQSPRHLIKEKRETATLKCYPIPRHDTVYWYQQGPGQDPQFLISFYEKMQSDKGSIPDRFSAQQFSDYHSELNMSSLELGDSALYFCASSQGWQTEEPQHFGDGTRLSIL.

This clone was seen repeatedly, ten times or more. The V gene is TRBV20-1, the J gene TRBJ2-1, with D tentatively TRBD1 (5 bases). Germline lookup yields CDR1 DFQATT and CDR2 SNEGSKA (reference sequence). Trimming left V 1 base short and J 8 bases short, with 15 bases between. CDR3 length: 14 amino acids. In nucleotides, the CDR3 is TGCAGTGCTAGAGGGAGTTCAGGGCTAGATGAGCAGTTCTTC. It encodes CSARGSSGLDEQFF.

The chain is built from TRBV6-1 and TRBJ1-1; possibly TRBD1 for D (6 bases). The CDR3 length is 14 residues. V gave up 6 bases and J gave up 1 base, with 12 bases separating them. Germline CDR1 reads MNHNS; CDR2 reads SASEGT. The chain's CDR3 is CASRRDISNTEAFF. The CDR3 bases are TGTGCCAGCAGAAGGGACATCTCGAACACTGAAGCTTTCTTT.

The table lists this clone with many counts. The rearrangement joins TRBV5-1 to TRBJ1-1, with TRBD1 matching over 9 bases. The V segment lost 0 bases and the J segment 0 bases; nucleotides outside the gene matches: 0. The germline gives CDR1 SGHRS, CDR2 YFSETQ. This CDR3 has 15 residues. The CDR3 nucleotides read TGCGCCAGCAGCTTGGACAGGGGGCTGAACACTGAAGCTTTCTTT. Translating it yields CASSLDRGLNTEAFF.

At least ten counts were recorded for this clone. The CDR3 sequence: CASIGDRVGYGYTF. CDR3 coding DNA: TGTGCCAGCATAGGGGACAGGGTGGGTTATGGCTACACCTTC. The rearrangement uses TRBV6-1 and TRBJ1-2; 9 nucleotides agree with TRBD1. Germline V lookup: CDR1 MNHNS, CDR2 SASEGT. V lost 7 bases to trimming and J lost 5 bases; unmatched junction nucleotides: 8. This CDR3 comprises 14 residues.

This chain links TRBV7-2 with TRBJ2-7; tentative D call: TRBD2 (5 bases). The V gene lost 4 bases and the J gene lost 4 bases, with 11 bases spanning the gap. The germline CDR1 and CDR2 sequences are SGHTA and FQGNSA. The CDR3 loop spans 13 amino acids. The CDR3 DNA sequence: TGTGCCAGCAGCTCATCGGGATTTTACGAGCAGTACTTC. Its protein product is CASSSSGFYEQYF.

Many counts were recorded for this clone. CDR3 bases: TGTGCCAGCAGTGAAGACAGGGGGGCCGGTAGAACTGAAGCTTTCTTT. It translates to CASSEDRGAGRTEAFF. This rearrangement joins TRBV2 to TRBJ1-1; 8 nucleotides line up with TRBD1. The CDR3 extends over 16 amino acids. The V gene end was trimmed by 1 base and the J gene end by 5 bases; junction bases not matched to a gene: 9. Looked up from germline, CDR1 is SNHLY and CDR2 is FYNNEI. The full variable domain, in which reference TRBV2 and TRBJ1-1 provide the parts outside the CDR3, is EPEVTQTPSHQVTQMGQEVILRCVPISNHLYFYWYRQILGQKVEFLVSFYNNEISEKSEIFDDQFSVERPDGSNFTLKIRSTKLEDSAMYFCASSEDRGAGRTEAFFGQGTRLTVV.

The chain couples TRBV18 to TRBJ2-3; a weak D match, TRBD2 (5 bases). V shed 3 bases and J shed 4 bases, with 14 bases lying between them. This CDR3 contains 15 residues. Germline CDR1 and CDR2: KGHSH and LQKENI. CDR3 sequence: CASSPTGKSPDTQYF. The CDR3 nucleotides read TGTGCCAGCTCACCCACGGGAAAGTCCCCAGATACGCAGTATTTT.

The V and J genes are TRBV5-4 and TRBJ2-3; 7 bases agree with TRBD1. CDR3 length equals 16 residues. J lost 1 base, V lost 2 bases, and 7 bases had no gene match. Germline assignment: CDR1 SGHNT and CDR2 YYREEE (reference sequence). CDR3 sequence: CASSFPSDRRTDTQYF. The CDR3 DNA sequence: TGTGCCAGCAGCTTTCCCTCGGACAGGCGCACAGATACGCAGTATTTT.

The V and J genes are TRBV11-2 and TRBJ1-5; 10 bases map to TRBD1. The CDR3 spans 15 residues. J lost 7 bases, V lost 2 bases, and 5 bases had no gene match. Germline V gene sequence: CDR1 SGHAT, CDR2 FQNNGV. The CDR3 loop is CASSLYGDRGQPQHF. CDR3 coding DNA: TGTGCCAGCAGCTTATATGGGGACAGGGGCCAGCCCCAGCATTTT.

As to this clone: This may be a read error: a much more frequent sequence differs by one nucleotide. V gene TRBV5-4 combines with J gene TRBJ1-5; D is uncertain. CDR3 length: 13 amino acids. V lost 0 bases to trimming and J lost 2 bases, with 3 bases between them. CDR1 SGHNT and CDR2 YYREEE come from the germline V gene (reference sequence). The CDR3 region is CASSLERNQPQHF. DNA for the CDR3: TGTGCCAGCAGCTTGGAACGCAATCAGCCCCAGCATTTT.